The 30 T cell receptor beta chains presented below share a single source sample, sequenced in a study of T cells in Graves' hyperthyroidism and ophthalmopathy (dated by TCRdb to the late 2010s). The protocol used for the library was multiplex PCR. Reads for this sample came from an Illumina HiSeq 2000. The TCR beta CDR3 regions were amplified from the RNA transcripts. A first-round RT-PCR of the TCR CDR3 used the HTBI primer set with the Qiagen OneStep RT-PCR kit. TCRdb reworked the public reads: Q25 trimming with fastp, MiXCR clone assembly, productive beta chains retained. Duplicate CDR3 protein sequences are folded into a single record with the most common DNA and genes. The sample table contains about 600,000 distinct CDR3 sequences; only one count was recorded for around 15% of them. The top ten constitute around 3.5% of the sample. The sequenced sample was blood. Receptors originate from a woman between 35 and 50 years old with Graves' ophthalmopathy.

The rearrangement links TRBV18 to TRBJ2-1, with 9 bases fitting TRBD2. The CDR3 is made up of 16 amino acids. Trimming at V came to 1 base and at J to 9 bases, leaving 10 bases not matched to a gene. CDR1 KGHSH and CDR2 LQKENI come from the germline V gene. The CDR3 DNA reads TGTGCCAGCTCACCACTGGGTAGCGGGAGACCTATTGAGCAGTTCTTC. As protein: CASSPLGSGRPIEQFF.

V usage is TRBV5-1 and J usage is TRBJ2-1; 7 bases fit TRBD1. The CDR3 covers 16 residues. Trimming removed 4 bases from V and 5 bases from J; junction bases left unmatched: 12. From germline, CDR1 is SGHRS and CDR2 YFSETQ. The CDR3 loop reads CASSGEGQPINNEQFF. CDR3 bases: TGCGCCAGCAGCGGAGAGGGACAGCCTATCAACAATGAGCAGTTCTTC. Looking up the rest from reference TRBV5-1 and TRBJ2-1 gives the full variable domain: KAGVTQTPRYLIKTRGQQVTLSCSPISGHRSVSWYQQTPGQGLQFLFEYFSETQRNKGNFPGRFSGRQFSNSRSEMNVSTLELGDSALYLCASSGEGQPINNEQFFGPGTRLTVL.

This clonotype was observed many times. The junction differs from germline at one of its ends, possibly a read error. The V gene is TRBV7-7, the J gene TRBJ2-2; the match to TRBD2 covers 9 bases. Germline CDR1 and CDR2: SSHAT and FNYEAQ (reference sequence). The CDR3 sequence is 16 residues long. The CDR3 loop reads CASSLALAGNTGELFF. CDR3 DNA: TGTGCTAGCAGCTTAGCACTAGCGGGTAACACCGGGGAGCTGTTTTTT.

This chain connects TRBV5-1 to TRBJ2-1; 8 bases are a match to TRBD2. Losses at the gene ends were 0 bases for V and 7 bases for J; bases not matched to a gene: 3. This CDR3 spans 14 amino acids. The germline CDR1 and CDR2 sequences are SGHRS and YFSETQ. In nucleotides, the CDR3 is TGCGCCAGCAGCTTGGGGGGGACTAGTAATGAGCAGTTCTTC. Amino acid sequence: CASSLGGTSNEQFF.

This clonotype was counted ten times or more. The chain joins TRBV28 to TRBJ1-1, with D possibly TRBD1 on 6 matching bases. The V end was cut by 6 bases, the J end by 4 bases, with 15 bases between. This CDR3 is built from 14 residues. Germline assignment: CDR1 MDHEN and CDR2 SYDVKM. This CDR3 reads CASRRSGATTEAFF. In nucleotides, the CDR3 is TGTGCCAGCAGGAGGTCAGGGGCTACCACTGAAGCTTTCTTT.

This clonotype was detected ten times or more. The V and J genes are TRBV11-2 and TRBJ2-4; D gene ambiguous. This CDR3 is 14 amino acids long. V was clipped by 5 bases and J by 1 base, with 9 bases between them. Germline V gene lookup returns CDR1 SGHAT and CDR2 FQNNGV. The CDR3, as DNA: TGTGCCAGCAGCCTAGGGTGGGCCAAAAACATTCAGTACTTC. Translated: CASSLGWAKNIQYF.

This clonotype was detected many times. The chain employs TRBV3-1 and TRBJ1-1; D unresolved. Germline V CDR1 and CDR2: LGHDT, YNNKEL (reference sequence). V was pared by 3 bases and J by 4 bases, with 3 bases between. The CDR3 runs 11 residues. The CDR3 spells CASSHGTEAFF. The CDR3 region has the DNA TGTGCCAGCAGCCACGGCACTGAAGCTTTCTTT.

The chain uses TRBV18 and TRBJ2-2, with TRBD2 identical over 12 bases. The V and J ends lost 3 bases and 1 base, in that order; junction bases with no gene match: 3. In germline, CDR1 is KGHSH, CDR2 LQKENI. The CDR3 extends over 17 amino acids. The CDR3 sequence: CASSPPGLAGNTGELFF. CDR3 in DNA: TGTGCCAGCTCACCCCCGGGACTAGCGGGGAACACCGGGGAGCTGTTTTTT. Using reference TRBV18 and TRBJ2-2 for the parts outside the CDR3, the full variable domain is NAGVMQNPRHLVRRRGQEARLRCSPMKGHSHVYWYRQLPEEGLKFMVYLQKENIIDESGMPKERFSAEFPKEGPSILRIQQVVRGDSAAYFCASSPPGLAGNTGELFFGEGSRLTVL.

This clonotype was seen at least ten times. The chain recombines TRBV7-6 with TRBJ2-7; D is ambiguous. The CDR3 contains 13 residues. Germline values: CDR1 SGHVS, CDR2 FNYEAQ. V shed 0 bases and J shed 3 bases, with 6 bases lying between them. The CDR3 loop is CASSLAADYEQYF. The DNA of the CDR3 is TGTGCCAGCAGCTTAGCGGCGGACTACGAGCAGTACTTC.

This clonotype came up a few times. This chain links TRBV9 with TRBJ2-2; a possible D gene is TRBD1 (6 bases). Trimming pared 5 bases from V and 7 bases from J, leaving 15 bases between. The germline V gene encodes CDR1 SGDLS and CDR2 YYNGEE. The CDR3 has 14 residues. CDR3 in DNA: TGTGCCAGCAGTAAAACAGGGACGGACGGGGAGCTGTTTTTT. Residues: CASSKTGTDGELFF. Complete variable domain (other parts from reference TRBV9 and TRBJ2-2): DSGVTQTPKHLITATGQRVTLRCSPRSGDLSVYWYQQSLDQGLQFLIQYYNGEERAKGNILERFSAQQFPDLHSELNLSSLELGDSALYFCASSKTGTDGELFFGEGSRLTVL.

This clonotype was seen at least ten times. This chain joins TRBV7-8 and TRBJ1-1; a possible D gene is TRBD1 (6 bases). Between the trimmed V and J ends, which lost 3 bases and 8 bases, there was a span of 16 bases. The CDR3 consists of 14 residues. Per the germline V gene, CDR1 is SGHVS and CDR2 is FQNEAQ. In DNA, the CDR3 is TGTGCCAGCAGCTTTCTTTCAGGGGAGTCAGAAGCTTTCTTT. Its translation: CASSFLSGESEAFF.

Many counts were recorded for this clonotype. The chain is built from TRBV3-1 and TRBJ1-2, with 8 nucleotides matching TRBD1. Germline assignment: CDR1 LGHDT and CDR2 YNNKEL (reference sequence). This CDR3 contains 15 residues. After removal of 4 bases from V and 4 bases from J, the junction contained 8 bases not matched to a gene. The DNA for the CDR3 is TGTGCCAGCAGCCCAGGACAGGGAGGCATCTATGGCTACACCTTC. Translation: CASSPGQGGIYGYTF.

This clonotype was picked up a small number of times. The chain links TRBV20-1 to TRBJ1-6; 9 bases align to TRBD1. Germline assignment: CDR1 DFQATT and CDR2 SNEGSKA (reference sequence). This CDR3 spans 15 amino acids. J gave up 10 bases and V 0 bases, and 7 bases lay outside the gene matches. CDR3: CSARDLRDRASPLHF. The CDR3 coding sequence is TGCAGTGCTAGAGATTTGCGGGACAGGGCGTCACCCCTCCACTTT.

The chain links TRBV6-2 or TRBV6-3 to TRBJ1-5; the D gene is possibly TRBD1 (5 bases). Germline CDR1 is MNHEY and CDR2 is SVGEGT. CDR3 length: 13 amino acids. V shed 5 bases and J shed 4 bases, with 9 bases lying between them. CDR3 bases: TGTGCCAGCAGTGGGACGGATAATCAGCCCCAGCATTTT. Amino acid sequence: CASSGTDNQPQHF.

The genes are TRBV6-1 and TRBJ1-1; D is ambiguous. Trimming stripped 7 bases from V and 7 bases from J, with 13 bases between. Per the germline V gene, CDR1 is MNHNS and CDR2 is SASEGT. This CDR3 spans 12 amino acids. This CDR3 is CASNYGRVEAFF. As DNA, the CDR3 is TGTGCCAGCAATTACGGGAGAGTTGAAGCTTTCTTT.

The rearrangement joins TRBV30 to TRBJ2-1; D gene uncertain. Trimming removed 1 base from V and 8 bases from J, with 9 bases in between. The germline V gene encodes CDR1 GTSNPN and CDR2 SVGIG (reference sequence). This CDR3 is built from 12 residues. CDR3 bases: TGTGCCTGGAGTGCCCTAGGTGATGAGCAGTTCTTC. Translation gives CAWSALGDEQFF.

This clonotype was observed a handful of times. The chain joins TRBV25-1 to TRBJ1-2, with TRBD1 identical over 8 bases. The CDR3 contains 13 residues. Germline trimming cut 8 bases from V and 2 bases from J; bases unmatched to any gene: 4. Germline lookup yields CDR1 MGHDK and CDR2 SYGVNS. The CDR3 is CASLGQENYGYTF. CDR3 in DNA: TGTGCCAGCCTGGGACAGGAGAACTATGGCTACACCTTC.

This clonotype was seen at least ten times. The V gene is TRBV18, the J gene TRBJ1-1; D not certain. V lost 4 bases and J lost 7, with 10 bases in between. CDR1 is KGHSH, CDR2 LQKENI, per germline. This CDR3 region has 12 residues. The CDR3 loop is CASSQGRYEAFF. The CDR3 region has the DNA TGTGCCAGCTCACAAGGACGTTATGAAGCTTTCTTT.

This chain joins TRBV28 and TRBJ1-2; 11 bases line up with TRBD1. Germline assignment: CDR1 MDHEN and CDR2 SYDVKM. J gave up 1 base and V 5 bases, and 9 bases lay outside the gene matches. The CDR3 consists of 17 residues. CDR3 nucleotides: TGTGCCAGCAGTGAAACCGGGACAGGGGGTCGTAACTATGGCTACACCTTC. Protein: CASSETGTGGRNYGYTF.

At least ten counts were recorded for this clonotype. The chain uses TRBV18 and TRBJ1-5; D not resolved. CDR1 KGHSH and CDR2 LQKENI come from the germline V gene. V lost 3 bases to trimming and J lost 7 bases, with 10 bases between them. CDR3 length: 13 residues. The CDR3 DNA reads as TGTGCCAGCTCACCCACTCAGGACCAGCCCCAGCATTTT. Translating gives CASSPTQDQPQHF.

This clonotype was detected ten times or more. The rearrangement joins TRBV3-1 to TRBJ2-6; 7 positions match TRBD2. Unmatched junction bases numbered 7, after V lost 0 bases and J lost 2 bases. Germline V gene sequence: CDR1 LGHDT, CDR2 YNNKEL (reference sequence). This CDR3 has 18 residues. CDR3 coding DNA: TGTGCCAGCAGCCAAGATCTCGGGGGAGGGCCTGGGGCCAACGTCCTGACTTTC. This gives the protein CASSQDLGGGPGANVLTF.

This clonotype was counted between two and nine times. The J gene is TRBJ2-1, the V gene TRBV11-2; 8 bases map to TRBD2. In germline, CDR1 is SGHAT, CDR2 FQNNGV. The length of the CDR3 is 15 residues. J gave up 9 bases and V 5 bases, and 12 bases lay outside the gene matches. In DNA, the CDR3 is TGTGCCAGCAGCCCGGGACTAGTGGGGGGTGGTGAGCAGTTCTTC. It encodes CASSPGLVGGGEQFF.

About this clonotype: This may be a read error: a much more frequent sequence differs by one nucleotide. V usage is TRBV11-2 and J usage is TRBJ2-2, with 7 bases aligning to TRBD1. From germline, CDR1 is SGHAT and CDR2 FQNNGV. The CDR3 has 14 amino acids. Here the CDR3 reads CTSSVDRKTGELFF. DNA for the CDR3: TGTACCAGCAGTGTGGACAGGAAGACCGGGGAGCTGTTTTTT.

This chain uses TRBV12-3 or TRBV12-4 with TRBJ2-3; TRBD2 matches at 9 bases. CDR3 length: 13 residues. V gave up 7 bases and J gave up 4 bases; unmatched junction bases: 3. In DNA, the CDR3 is TGTGCCAGCACGACTAGCGGCGCAGATACGCAGTATTTT. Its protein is CASTTSGADTQYF.

Here the CDR3 reads CASSESKGQGTDTQYF. The CDR3 coding sequence is TGCGCCAGCAGTGAGTCAAAGGGGCAGGGCACAGATACGCAGTATTTT. The chain uses TRBV10-1 and TRBJ2-3; D possibly corresponds to TRBD1 (5 bases). Germline V gene sequence: CDR1 WNHNN, CDR2 SYGVQD (reference sequence). The CDR3 is made up of 16 amino acids. Trimming removed 0 bases from V and 1 base from J, with 11 bases in between.

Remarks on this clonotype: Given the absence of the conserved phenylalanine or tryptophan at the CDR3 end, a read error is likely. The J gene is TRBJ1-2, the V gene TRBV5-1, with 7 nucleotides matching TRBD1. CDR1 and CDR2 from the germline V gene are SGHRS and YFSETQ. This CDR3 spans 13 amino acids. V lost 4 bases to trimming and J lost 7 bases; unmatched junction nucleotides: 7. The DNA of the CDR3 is TGCGCCAGCAGCCGGGGACAGCTGTTTGGCTACACCCTC. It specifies CASSRGQLFGYTL.

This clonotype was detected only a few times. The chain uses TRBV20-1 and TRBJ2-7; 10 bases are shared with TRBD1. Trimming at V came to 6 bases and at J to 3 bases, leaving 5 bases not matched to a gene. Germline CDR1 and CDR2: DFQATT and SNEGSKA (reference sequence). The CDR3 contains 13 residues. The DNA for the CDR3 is TGCAGTGCGATGGGACAGGGGAACTACGAGCAGTACTTC. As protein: CSAMGQGNYEQYF.

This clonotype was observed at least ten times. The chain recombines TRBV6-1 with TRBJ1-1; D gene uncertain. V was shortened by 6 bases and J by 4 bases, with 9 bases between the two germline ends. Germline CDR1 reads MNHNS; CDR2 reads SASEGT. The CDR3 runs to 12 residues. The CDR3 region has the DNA TGTGCCAGCAGGCGGACGGGCACTGAAGCTTTCTTT. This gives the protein CASRRTGTEAFF.

Here the CDR3 reads CASSQTGSSEAFF. CDR3 nucleotides: TGCGCCAGCAGCCAGACAGGCTCGAGTGAAGCTTTCTTT. This rearrangement joins TRBV4-1 to TRBJ1-1, with D perhaps matching TRBD1 (6 bases). The germline V and J ends were trimmed by 3 bases and 7 bases, with 12 bases remaining between them. Germline V gene data show CDR1 as MGHRA and CDR2 as YSYEKL. The CDR3 has 13 amino acids.

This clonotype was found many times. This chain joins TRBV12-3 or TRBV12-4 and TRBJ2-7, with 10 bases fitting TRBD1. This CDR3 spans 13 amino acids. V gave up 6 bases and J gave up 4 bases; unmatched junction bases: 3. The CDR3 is CASRPGQGYEQYF. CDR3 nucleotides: TGTGCCAGCAGACCGGGACAGGGGTACGAGCAGTACTTC.